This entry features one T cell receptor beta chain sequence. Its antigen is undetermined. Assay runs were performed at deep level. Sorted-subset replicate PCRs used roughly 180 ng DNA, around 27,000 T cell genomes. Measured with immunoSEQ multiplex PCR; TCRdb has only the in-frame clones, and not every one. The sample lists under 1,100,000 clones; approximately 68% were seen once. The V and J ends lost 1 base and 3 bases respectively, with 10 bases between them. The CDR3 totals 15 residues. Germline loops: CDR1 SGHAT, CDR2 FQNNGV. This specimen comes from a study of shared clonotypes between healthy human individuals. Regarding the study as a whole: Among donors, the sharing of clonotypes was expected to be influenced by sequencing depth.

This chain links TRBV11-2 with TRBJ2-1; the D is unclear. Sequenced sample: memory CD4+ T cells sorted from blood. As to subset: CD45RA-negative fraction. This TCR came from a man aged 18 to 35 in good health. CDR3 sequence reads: CASSLVRGSYNEQFF. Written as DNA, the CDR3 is TGTGCCAGCAGCTTAGTTCGCGGAAGCTACAATGAGCAGTTCTTC.